The rows below give T cell receptor beta chains drawn from one sample of a study of healthy donors' naive CD4 and CD8 T cells. A single record per CDR3 protein comes from TCRdb applying MiXCR to the reads. The top ten clones hold less than 2.5% of a sample with approximately 200,000 distinct CDR3 sequences, about four fifths of them seen once. Sequencing was carried out using naive CD4+ and CD8+ T cells sorted from blood, pooled from several donors. These receptors were collected from a pool of human donors in good health; the sample pools cells from several healthy donors. Each CDR3 is given with its conserved first and last residue. The D gene is left open where the match is weak. Clone size is given for some rows only: seen once, a few or many times, or a class if the clone is expanded.

J: TRBJ2-7
size: NA
D: NA
V: TRBV27
DNA: TGTGCCAGCAGTTTATCGTTCGGGAGCGAGCAGTACTTC
CDR3: CASSLSFGSEQYF

J: TRBJ2-2
size: once
D: NA
V: TRBV5-1
DNA: TGCGCCAGCAGCCACTATCAGAACACCGGGGAGCTGTTTTTT
CDR3: CASSHYQNTGELFF

J: TRBJ2-7
size: few
D: NA
V: TRBV27
DNA: TGTGCCAGCAGTCCTAACCAGGGGTCCGAGCAGTACTTC
CDR3: CASSPNQGSEQYF

J: TRBJ2-1
size: NA
D: NA
V: TRBV5-1
DNA: TGCGCCAGCAGCTTGGTTAGAGGGCAAATCGGGCAGTTCTTC
CDR3: CASSLVRGQIGQFF

J: TRBJ1-1
size: NA
D: NA
V: TRBV18
DNA: TGTGCCAGCCACTTCGGAGGGGAGGACACTGAAGCTTTCTTT
CDR3: CASHFGGEDTEAFF

J: TRBJ2-6
size: NA
D: NA
V: TRBV27
DNA: TGTGCCAGCAAGACCGGGGCCAACGTCCTGACTTTC
CDR3: CASKTGANVLTF

J: TRBJ2-5
size: NA
D: NA
V: TRBV29-1
DNA: TGCAGCGTTGGATTAGCTGGAGAGACCCAGTACTTC
CDR3: CSVGLAGETQYF

J: TRBJ2-7
size: once
D: TRBD1
V: TRBV19
DNA: TGTGCCAGTAGTACGACAGGGGCGCTCGAGCAGTACTTC
CDR3: CASSTTGALEQYF

J: TRBJ1-2
size: NA
D: NA
V: TRBV29-1
DNA: TGCAGCGTTAGGCCCGATTGGGGCTATGGCTACACCTTC
CDR3: CSVRPDWGYGYTF

J: TRBJ1-1
size: NA
D: NA
V: TRBV29-1
DNA: TGCAGCGTTGGACCCGGGGGCCTGAACACTGAAGCTTTCTTT
CDR3: CSVGPGGLNTEAFF

J: TRBJ2-6
size: NA
D: NA
V: TRBV15
DNA: TGTGCCACCAGCAGAGATGGAGCTGGGGCCAACGTCCTGACTTTC
CDR3: CATSRDGAGANVLTF

J: TRBJ1-5
size: NA
D: NA
V: TRBV19
DNA: TGTGCCAGTAGTTCCCGACCGAATCAGCCCCAGCATTTT
CDR3: CASSSRPNQPQHF

J: TRBJ1-1
size: NA
D: TRBD1
V: TRBV19
DNA: TGTGCCAGTAGTATAGGGACAGGGAGGACTGAAGCTTTCTTT
CDR3: CASSIGTGRTEAFF

J: TRBJ2-7
size: NA
D: NA
V: TRBV29-1
DNA: TGCAGCGTTGAAGACTTGGACGGCTACGAGCAGTACTTC
CDR3: CSVEDLDGYEQYF

J: TRBJ1-5
size: NA
D: TRBD1
V: TRBV6-5
DNA: TGTGCCAGCAGTCATGGGACAGGGAGCAATCAGCCCCAGCATTTT
CDR3: CASSHGTGSNQPQHF

J: TRBJ2-1
size: NA
D: NA
V: TRBV19
DNA: TGTGCCAGTAGTATTGGAGATGAGCAGTTCTTC
CDR3: CASSIGDEQFF

J: TRBJ1-1
size: NA
D: NA
V: TRBV27
DNA: TGTGCCAGCAGTTTACTGGGACGGCACACTGAAGCTTTCTTT
CDR3: CASSLLGRHTEAFF

J: TRBJ1-3
size: NA
D: NA
V: TRBV19
DNA: TGTGCCAGTAGCCCAAGGGGCTCTGGAAACACCATATATTTT
CDR3: CASSPRGSGNTIYF

J: TRBJ1-2
size: NA
D: NA
V: TRBV29-1
DNA: TGCAGCGTTAGGCAGGACCTATCCTATGGCTACACCTTC
CDR3: CSVRQDLSYGYTF

J: TRBJ2-3
size: NA
D: TRBD2
V: TRBV27
DNA: TGTGCCAGCAGTCAAGGGACTATCTCCTCAGATACGCAGTATTTT
CDR3: CASSQGTISSDTQYF

J: TRBJ1-2
size: few
D: NA
V: TRBV6-5
DNA: TGTGCCAGCAGTTACTCTTCAGGTGAAGTCAACTATGGCTACACCTTC
CDR3: CASSYSSGEVNYGYTF

J: TRBJ2-5
size: NA
D: NA
V: TRBV29-1
DNA: TGCAGCGTTGGCTCTCCCGCCGTGTACTTC
CDR3: CSVGSPAVYF

J: TRBJ2-3
size: NA
D: NA
V: TRBV27
DNA: TGTGCCAGCAGTTTATATCCAGGCCGCACAGATACGCAGTATTTT
CDR3: CASSLYPGRTDTQYF

J: TRBJ2-5
size: NA
D: TRBD2
V: TRBV19
DNA: TGTGCCAGTAGTTTAAGAAGCGGGAGTCTACAAGAGACCCAGTACTTC
CDR3: CASSLRSGSLQETQYF

J: TRBJ1-6
size: NA
D: NA
V: TRBV6-5
DNA: TGTGCCAGCAGGATGGGAAATTCACCCCTCCACTTT
CDR3: CASRMGNSPLHF

J: TRBJ2-2
size: NA
D: NA
V: TRBV27
DNA: TGTGCCAGCAGTTTACTGACGGGAGTGGACACCGGGGAGCTGTTTTTT
CDR3: CASSLLTGVDTGELFF

J: TRBJ1-1
size: NA
D: NA
V: TRBV6-5
DNA: TGTGCCAGCAGTTACATTCCCGGCGCGACTGAAGCTTTCTTT
CDR3: CASSYIPGATEAFF